This TCR beta chain was sequenced during a study of CD8+ T cells in alopecia areata. Study context: Oral tofacitinib (5 to 10 mg twice daily) was administered to treated patients. Tofacitinib treatment spanned 6 to 18 months, with 6 months off drug afterward.

Germline CDR1 and CDR2: WSHSY and SAAADI. The V end was cut by 6 bases, the J end by 6 bases, with 6 bases between. The CDR3 sequence is 10 residues long. Sequencing used cDNA as its template, made by extracting RNA and reverse transcribing it. Profiling relied on immunoSEQ multiplex PCR, and the TCRdb table lists in-frame clones only, not all of them. The sample has roughly 150,000 clones; 85% to 90% are singletons. As part of sample collection, lesional scalp punch biopsies and peripheral blood were taken from alopecia areata patients. Isolation of CD4+ and CD8+ T cells from PBMCs was achieved by sorting.

The V call is TRBV10-2, the J call TRBJ2-7; D possibly corresponds to TRBD2 (6 bases). This TCR came from a human donor with alopecia areata. The specimen was CD8+ T cells sorted from blood, collected at week 0. CDR3 in amino acids: CASREGEQYF. In DNA, the CDR3 is TGCGCCAGCAGGGAGGGCGAGCAGTACTTC.